The clone carrying this T cell receptor (beta chain) was seen repeatedly, ten times or more. The antigen is unknown. This sample was taken from a study of T-cell memory formation after mild COVID-19. About the study: Across donors, TCR clusters were largely donor specific. Findings of the study overall: Contracting CD4+ clones lay largely in CM and EM, with CD8+ ones residing in EMRA. Researchers found some responding clones in pre-infection memory, a sign that cross-reactive memory joined.

TCRalpha and TCRbeta libraries used 5'RACE with constant-segment primers and UMIs. One entry per CDR3 protein results from TCRdb running MiXCR on the 5' RACE reads. Counted here are about 27,000 distinct CDR3 sequences, about 8% occurring once; the ten biggest clones make up roughly an eighth. The specimen was PBMCs or a T cell subset sorted from them (not recorded which). This TCR was sampled from an adult woman who had mild COVID-19 (a few samples of this study predate the infection). Cell type and time point are not known.

CDR3 sequence: CASSQGQGETQYF. The CDR3 region has the DNA TGTGCCAGCAGCCAAGGCCAGGGAGAGACCCAGTACTTC. The gene calls are TRBV3-1 and TRBJ2-5; perhaps TRBD1 as D (5 bases). Germline-derived CDR1 and CDR2 are LGHDT and YNNKEL (reference sequence). The CDR3 sequence is 13 residues long. The germline V and J ends were trimmed by 1 base and 4 bases, with 7 bases remaining between them.